The 15 T cell receptor beta chains given below trace back to one sample, sequenced in a study of blood T cells in healthy people across ages. A sample-barcoded 5' primer and a J-beta primer mix were used in a second PCR of about 6 to 12 cycles. TCRdb processed the 5' RACE reads anew with MiXCR; each CDR3 protein has one entry. The table includes 1.6 million or so distinct CDR3 sequences, around 35% detected once. Sample: blood. The receptors were sampled from a woman aged 25 to 45 in good health.

At least ten counts were recorded for this clonotype. The chain is built from TRBV7-2 and TRBJ1-1; no clear D gene. The germline CDR1 and CDR2 sequences are SGHTA and FQGNSA. This CDR3 comprises 14 residues. The V end lost 3 bases, the J end lost 1 base, and 9 bases lay between the germline ends. The CDR3 here is CASSLVRGNTEAFF. CDR3 DNA sequence: TGTGCCAGCAGCTTGGTTCGGGGGAACACTGAAGCTTTCTTT.

This clonotype has just one count. The V call is TRBV30, the J call TRBJ2-7; 8 bases are shared with TRBD2. The CDR3 runs 16 residues. The V segment lost 4 bases and the J segment 0 bases; nucleotides outside the gene matches: 11. CDR1 is GTSNPN and CDR2 is SVGIG in the germline V gene (reference sequence). CDR3 coding DNA: TGTGCCTGGAAGGCGGGATGGCGGGAGGACTCCTACGAGCAGTACTTC. It encodes CAWKAGWREDSYEQYF. Combining the CDR3 with reference TRBV30 and TRBJ2-7 gives the whole variable domain SQTIHQWPATLVQPVGSPLSLECTVEGTSNPNLYWYRQAAGRGLQLLFYSVGIGQISSEVPQNLSASRPQDRQFILSSKKLLLSDSGFYLCAWKAGWREDSYEQYFGPGTRLTVT.

The chain joins TRBV20-1 to TRBJ2-4; 7 nucleotides line up with TRBD2. The J call may be wrong; the DNA end is better matched by TRBJ2-7. Germline values: CDR1 DFQATT, CDR2 SNEGSKA (reference sequence). This CDR3 is 16 amino acids long. CDR3 sequence (DNA): TGCAGTGCTAGAGGACGAGGGAGGGAATTCCTCTACGAGCAGTACTTC. Translation: CSARGRGREFLYEQYF.

The chain carries TRBV6-5 and TRBJ2-7, with 7 nucleotides matching TRBD2. This CDR3 has 14 residues. Germline V gives CDR1 MNHEY, CDR2 SVGAGI. The trim removed 8 bases at V and 3 bases at J, leaving 10 bases unmatched. Here the CDR3 reads CASRLGRELYEQYF. DNA of the CDR3: TGTGCCAGCCGACTGGGGCGGGAGCTCTACGAGCAGTACTTC.

For the CDR3, the DNA is TGCGCCAGCAGCCCGGACCCTAACCGGGGTTGGACAGATACGCAGTATTTT. Its translation is CASSPDPNRGWTDTQYF. The rearrangement joins TRBV5-1 to TRBJ2-3; D perhaps matches TRBD2 (5 bases). V was trimmed by 4 bases and J by 3 bases, leaving 21 bases between them. Germline V gene data show CDR1 as SGHRS and CDR2 as YFSETQ. This CDR3 is 17 amino acids long. Full variable domain (outside the CDR3, taken from reference TRBV5-1 and TRBJ2-3): KAGVTQTPRYLIKTRGQQVTLSCSPISGHRSVSWYQQTPGQGLQFLFEYFSETQRNKGNFPGRFSGRQFSNSRSEMNVSTLELGDSALYLCASSPDPNRGWTDTQYFGPGTRLTVL.

The chain employs TRBV15 and TRBJ1-6, with D unclear. The germline V gene has CDR1 LNHNV and CDR2 YYDKDF (reference sequence). CDR3 length equals 15 residues. V was trimmed by 0 bases and J by 6 bases, leaving 9 bases between them. CDR3 protein: CATSRDRLTNSPLHF. CDR3 sequence (DNA): TGTGCCACCAGCAGAGACAGGCTAACTAATTCACCCCTCCACTTT.

Note on this clonotype: At one end the junction does not follow the germline gene, possibly because of a read error. The CDR3 DNA is TGTGCCTGCAGTTTAGGGGGGACAGAAGCTTTCTTT. Translation: CACSLGGTEAFF. The chain is built from TRBV7-2 and TRBJ1-1; the D gene is possibly TRBD1 (6 bases). Germline CDR1 and CDR2: SGHTA and FQGNSA. The CDR3 covers 12 residues.

On this clonotype: A read error may explain this, as a much larger clone is one base away. The rearrangement uses TRBV5-1 and TRBJ2-7; perhaps TRBD1 as D (6 bases). The CDR3 spans 15 residues. The germline V gene encodes CDR1 SGHRS and CDR2 YFSETQ. The CDR3 reads CASSLQGSVSCEQYF. The CDR3 DNA reads as TGCGCCAGCAGCTTACAGGGTTCCGTCTCCTGCGAGCAGTACTTC.

Many counts were recorded for this clonotype. The V and J genes are TRBV7-8 and TRBJ2-5; 11 nucleotides align to TRBD2. In germline, CDR1 is SGHVS, CDR2 FQNEAQ. This CDR3 is 17 amino acids long. V lost 2 bases to trimming and J lost 1 base; unmatched junction nucleotides: 6. DNA of the CDR3: TGTGCCAGCAGCTTACACCCTAGCGGGGGGACCCAAGAGACCCAGTACTTC. Its protein is CASSLHPSGGTQETQYF. Complete variable domain (other parts from reference TRBV7-8 and TRBJ2-5): GAGVSQSPRYKVAKRGQDVALRCDPISGHVSLFWYQQALGQGPEFLTYFQNEAQLDKSGLPSDRFFAERPEGSVSTLKIQRTQQEDSAVYLCASSLHPSGGTQETQYFGPGTRLLVL.

J is TRBJ2-3 and V is TRBV9; no firm D call. The CDR3 extends over 16 amino acids. Germline CDR1 SGDLS, CDR2 YYNGEE. V lost 4 bases to trimming and J lost 0 bases, with 15 bases between them. The CDR3 region has the DNA TGTGCCAGCAGCTTTTTAATAGAGACTAGCACAGATACGCAGTATTTT. Translated: CASSFLIETSTDTQYF. Supplemented by reference TRBV9 and TRBJ2-3, the full variable domain reads DSGVTQTPKHLITATGQRVTLRCSPRSGDLSVYWYQQSLDQGLQFLIQYYNGEERAKGNILERFSAQQFPDLHSELNLSSLELGDSALYFCASSFLIETSTDTQYFGPGTRLTVL.

This clonotype showed up many times. This chain uses TRBV20-1 with TRBJ2-5, with a weak D call TRBD1 (6 bases). Between the trimmed V and J ends, which lost 7 bases and 1 base, there was a span of 10 bases. Germline-derived CDR1 and CDR2 are DFQATT and SNEGSKA (reference sequence). This CDR3 is built from 12 residues. CDR3 residues: CSGGRGQETQYF. The CDR3 DNA sequence: TGCAGTGGGGGCAGGGGCCAAGAGACCCAGTACTTC.

This clonotype was observed once. V usage is TRBV11-2 and J usage is TRBJ2-7; 8 nucleotides match TRBD1. The DNA matches TRBJ2-5 better at its end, which makes the J call doubtful. CDR1 is SGHAT and CDR2 is FQNNGV in the germline V gene. The CDR3 sequence is 16 residues long. In DNA form, the CDR3 reads TGTGCCAGCAGCGGTTTACGGACAGGGATCCGAGAGACCCAGTACTTC. Residues: CASSGLRTGIRETQYF.

This clonotype was detected ten times or more. The chain joins TRBV27 to TRBJ2-3; D unclear. CDR3 size: 13 residues. CDR1 is MNHEY and CDR2 is SMNVEV in the germline V gene (reference sequence). Deletions cut 6 bases from V and 0 bases from J, with 7 bases between. The CDR3 nucleotides read TGTGCCAGCAGAATACAAAGCACAGATACGCAGTATTTT. It yields the protein CASRIQSTDTQYF.

Concerning this clonotype: This may stem from a read error, because a much larger clone lies one nucleotide away. The chain uses TRBV15 and TRBJ2-7; TRBD2 might be the D (6 bases). V dropped 0 bases and J dropped 2 bases, with 11 bases sitting between them. The CDR3 sequence is 15 residues long. Per the germline V gene, CDR1 is LNHNV and CDR2 is YYDKDF (reference sequence). Here the CDR3 DNA reads TGTGCCACCAGCAGAGATGGTAGCGGAACCTACGAGCAGTACTTC. This codes for CATSRDGSGTYEQYF.

The chain combines TRBV25-1 with TRBJ2-5; weak D call: TRBD2 (5 bases). V was pared by 1 base and J by 2 bases, with 23 bases between. This CDR3 comprises 19 residues. The germline CDR1 and CDR2 sequences are MGHDK and SYGVNS. The CDR3 protein is CASSESRPPSGYRQETQYF. CDR3 in DNA: TGTGCCAGCAGTGAATCGAGGCCCCCTTCGGGATATCGGCAAGAGACCCAGTACTTC.